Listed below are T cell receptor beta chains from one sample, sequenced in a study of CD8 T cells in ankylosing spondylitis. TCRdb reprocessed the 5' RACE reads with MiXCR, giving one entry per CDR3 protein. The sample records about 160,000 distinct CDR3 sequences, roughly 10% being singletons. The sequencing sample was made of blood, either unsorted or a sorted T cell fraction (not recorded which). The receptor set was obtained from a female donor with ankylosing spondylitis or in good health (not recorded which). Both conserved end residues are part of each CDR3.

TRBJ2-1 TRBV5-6 CASIRGVYNEQFF
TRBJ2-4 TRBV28 CASSSGKNIQYF
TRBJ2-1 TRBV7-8 CASSSHRGTSGDNEQFF
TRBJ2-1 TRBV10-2 CASQAVRDLTEQFF
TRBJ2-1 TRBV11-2 CASSMEEQGARDEQFF
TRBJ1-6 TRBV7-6 CASSLGTAISSPLHF
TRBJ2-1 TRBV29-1 CSVEGERSSYNEQFF
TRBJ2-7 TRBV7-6 CASSLAPGLIKEQYF
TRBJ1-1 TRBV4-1 CASSHSDSRGTEAFF
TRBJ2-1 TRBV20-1 CSATQGYEQFF
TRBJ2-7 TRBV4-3 CASSQEARPDYEQYF
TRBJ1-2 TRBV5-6 CASSLVSLNYGYTF
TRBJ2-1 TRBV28 CAIRDSYNEQFF
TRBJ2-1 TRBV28 CASSTRQNGSYNEQFF
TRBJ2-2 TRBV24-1 CATSDMTPGELFF
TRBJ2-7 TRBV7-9 CASSTRDTYEQYF
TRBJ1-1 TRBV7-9 CASSPRTGRFMNTEAFF
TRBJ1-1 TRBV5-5 CASSLGTHTEAFF
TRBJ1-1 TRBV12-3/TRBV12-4 CASSEAATEAFF
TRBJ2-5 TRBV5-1 CASSLLEETQYF
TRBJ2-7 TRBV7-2 CASSGGGGPGYEQYF
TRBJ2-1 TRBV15 CATSSRYNEQFF
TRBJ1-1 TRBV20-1 CSAARGETEAFF
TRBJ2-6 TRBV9 CASSVYSGANVLTF
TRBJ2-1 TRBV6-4 CANFGASGYNEQFF
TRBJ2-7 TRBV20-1 CSARPLSGTSGGAYEQYF
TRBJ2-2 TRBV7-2 CASSPTSGTNTGELFF
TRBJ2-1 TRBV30 CAHSTGGYNEQFF
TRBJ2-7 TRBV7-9 CASALLAGEFYEQYF
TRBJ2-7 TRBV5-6 CASSFSGTTYEQYF
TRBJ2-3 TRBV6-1 CASSARLAASTDTQYF
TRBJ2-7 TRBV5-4 CASSLSWDYEQYF
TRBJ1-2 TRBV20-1 CSASGQANYGYTF
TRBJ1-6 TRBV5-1 CASSLDSSSYNSPLHF
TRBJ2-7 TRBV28 CASTPTDGYEQYF
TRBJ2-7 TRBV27 CASSFPGNHYEQYF
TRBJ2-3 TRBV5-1 CASSYRDPTDTKYF
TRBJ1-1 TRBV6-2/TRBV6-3 CASSYLGDTEAFF
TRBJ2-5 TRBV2 CASKGTSGIQETQYF
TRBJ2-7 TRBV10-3 CAIRDGETSGRLGGFYEQYF
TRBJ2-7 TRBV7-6 CASSFKASSSYEQYF
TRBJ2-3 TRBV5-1 CASSLEGTYTDTQYF
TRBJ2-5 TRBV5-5 CASSWQRDRSTETQYF
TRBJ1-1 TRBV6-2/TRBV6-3 CASSPIRGMNTEAFF
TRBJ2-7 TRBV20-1 CSASDRDYLYEQYF
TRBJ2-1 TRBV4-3 CASSQEVGGVNEQFF
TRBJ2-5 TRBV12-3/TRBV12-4 CASSSYGVETQYF
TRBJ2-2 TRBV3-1 CASSQTVSSSAGELFF
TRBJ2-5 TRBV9 CASSVGAQETQYF
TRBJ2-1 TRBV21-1 CASAPGRLSRDEQFF
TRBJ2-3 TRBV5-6 CASSLGGLVDTQYF
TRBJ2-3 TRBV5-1 CASSLGLGSITDTQYF
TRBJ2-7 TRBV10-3 CAISEVGQGTYEQYF
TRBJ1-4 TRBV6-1 CASSELGDEKLFF
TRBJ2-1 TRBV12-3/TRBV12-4 CASSLALMASGKEQFF
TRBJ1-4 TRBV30 CAWEASPEKLFF
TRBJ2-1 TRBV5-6 CASSPYLHNEQFF